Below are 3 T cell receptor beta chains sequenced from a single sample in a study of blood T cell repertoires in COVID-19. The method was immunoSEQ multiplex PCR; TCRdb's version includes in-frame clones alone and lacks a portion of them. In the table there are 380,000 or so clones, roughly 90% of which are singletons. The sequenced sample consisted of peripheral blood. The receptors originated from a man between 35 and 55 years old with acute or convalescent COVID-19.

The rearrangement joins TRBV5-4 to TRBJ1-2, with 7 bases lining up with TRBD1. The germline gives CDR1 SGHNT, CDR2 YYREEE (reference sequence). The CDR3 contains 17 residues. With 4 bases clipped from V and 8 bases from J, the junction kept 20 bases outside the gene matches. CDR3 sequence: CASSPVPRDSSFRGYTF. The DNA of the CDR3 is TGTGCCAGCAGCCCAGTACCTCGGGACAGCTCTTTTCGAGGCTACACCTTC.

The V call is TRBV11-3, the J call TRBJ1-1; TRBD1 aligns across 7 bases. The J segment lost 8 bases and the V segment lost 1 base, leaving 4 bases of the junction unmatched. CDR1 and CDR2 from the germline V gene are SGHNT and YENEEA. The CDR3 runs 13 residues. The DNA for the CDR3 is TGTGCCAGCAGCTTAGGGGGGGACAGAGAAGCTTTCTTT. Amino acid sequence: CASSLGGDREAFF.

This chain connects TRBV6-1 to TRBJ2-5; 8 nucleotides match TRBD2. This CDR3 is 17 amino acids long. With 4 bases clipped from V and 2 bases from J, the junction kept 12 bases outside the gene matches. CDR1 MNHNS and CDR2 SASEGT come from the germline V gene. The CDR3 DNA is TGTGCCAGCAGTGCGAGGGCGGGGGGCCTAATGCAAGAGACCCAGTACTTC. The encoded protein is CASSARAGGLMQETQYF.